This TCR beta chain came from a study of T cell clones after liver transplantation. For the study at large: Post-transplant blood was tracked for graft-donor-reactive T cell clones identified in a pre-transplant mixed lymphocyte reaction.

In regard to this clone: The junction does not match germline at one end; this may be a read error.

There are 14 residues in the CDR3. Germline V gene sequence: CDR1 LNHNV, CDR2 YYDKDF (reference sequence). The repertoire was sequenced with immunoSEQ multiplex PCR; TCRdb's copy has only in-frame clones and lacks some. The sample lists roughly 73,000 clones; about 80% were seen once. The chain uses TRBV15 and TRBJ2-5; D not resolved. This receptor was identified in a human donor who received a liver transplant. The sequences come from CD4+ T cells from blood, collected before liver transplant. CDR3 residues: CATSRDRHQETQYF. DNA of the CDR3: TGTGCCACCAGCAGAGATAGGCACCAGGAGACCCAGTACTTC.